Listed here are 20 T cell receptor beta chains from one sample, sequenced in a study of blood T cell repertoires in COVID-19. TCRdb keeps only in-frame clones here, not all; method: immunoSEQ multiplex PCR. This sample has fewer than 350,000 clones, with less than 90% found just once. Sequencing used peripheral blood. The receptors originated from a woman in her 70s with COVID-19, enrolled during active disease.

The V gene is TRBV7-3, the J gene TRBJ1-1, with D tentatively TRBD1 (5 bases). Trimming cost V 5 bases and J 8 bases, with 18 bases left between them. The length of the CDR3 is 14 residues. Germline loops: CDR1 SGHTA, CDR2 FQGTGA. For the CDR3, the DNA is TGTGCCAGCAGCGCGATTAACCGGGACTACGAAGCTTTCTTT. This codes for CASSAINRDYEAFF.

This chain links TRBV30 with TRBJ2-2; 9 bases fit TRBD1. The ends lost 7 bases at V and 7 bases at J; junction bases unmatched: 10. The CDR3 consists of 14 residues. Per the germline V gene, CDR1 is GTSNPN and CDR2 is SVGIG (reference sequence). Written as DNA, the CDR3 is TGTGCCTCCCGAACAGGGGGCATGAGCGGGGAGCTGTTTTTT. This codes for CASRTGGMSGELFF. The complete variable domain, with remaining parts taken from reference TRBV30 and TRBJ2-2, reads SQTIHQWPATLVQPVGSPLSLECTVEGTSNPNLYWYRQAAGRGLQLLFYSVGIGQISSEVPQNLSASRPQDRQFILSSKKLLLSDSGFYLCASRTGGMSGELFFGEGSRLTVL.

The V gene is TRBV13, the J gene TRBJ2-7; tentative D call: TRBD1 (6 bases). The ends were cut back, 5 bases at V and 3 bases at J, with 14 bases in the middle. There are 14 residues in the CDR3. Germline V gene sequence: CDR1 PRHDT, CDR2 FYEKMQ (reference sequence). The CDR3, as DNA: TGTGCCAGCAGCCGAACCGGGACAATCTACGAGCAGTACTTC. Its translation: CASSRTGTIYEQYF.

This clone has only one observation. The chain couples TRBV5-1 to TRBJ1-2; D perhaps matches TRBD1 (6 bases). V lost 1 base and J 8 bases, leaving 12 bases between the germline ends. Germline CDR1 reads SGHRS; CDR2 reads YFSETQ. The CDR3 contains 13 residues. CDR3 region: CASSLYRESGYTF. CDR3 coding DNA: TGCGCCAGCAGCTTGTACAGGGAATCGGGCTACACCTTC.

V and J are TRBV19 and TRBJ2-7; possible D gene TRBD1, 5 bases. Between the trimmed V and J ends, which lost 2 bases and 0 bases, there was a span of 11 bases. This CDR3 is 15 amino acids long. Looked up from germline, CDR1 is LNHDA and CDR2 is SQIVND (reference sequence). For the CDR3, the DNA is TGTGCCAGTAGTATAAGTGAGGACACCTCCTACGAGCAGTACTTC. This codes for CASSISEDTSYEQYF.

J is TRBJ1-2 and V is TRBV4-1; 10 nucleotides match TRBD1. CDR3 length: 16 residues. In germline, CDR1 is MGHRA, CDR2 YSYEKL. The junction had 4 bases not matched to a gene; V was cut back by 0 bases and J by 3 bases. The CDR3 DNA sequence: TGCGCCAGCAGCCAAGACAGGGACAGGGGTTACTATGGCTACACCTTC. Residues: CASSQDRDRGYYGYTF.

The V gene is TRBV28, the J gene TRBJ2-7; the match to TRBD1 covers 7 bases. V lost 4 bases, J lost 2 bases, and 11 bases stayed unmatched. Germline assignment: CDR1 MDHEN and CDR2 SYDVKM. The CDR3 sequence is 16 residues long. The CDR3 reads CASSSPIGQETYEQYF. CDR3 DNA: TGTGCCAGCAGTTCTCCTATAGGACAGGAGACCTACGAGCAGTACTTC.

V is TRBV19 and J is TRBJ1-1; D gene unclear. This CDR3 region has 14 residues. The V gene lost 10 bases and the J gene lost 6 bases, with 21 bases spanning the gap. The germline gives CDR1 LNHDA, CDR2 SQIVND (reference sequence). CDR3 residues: CATRTRTRGSEAFF. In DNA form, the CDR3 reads TGTGCCACCCGGACGCGGACCCGAGGGTCTGAAGCTTTCTTT. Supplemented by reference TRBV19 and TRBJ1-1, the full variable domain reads DGGITQSPKYLFRKEGQNVTLSCEQNLNHDAMYWYRQDPGQGLRLIYYSQIVNDFQKGDIAEGYSVSREKKESFPLTVTSAQKNPTAFYLCATRTRTRGSEAFFGQGTRLTVV.

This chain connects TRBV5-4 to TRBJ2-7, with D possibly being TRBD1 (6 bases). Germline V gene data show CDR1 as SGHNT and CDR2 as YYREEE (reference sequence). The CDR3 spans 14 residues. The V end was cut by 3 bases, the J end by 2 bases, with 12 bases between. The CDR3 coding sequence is TGTGCCAGCAGCTGGGGGCAGGGAGCCTACGAGCAGTACTTC. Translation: CASSWGQGAYEQYF.

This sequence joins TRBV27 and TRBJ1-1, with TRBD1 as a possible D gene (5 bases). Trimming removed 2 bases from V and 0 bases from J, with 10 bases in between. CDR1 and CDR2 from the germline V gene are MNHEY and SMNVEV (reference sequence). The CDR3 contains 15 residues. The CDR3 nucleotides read TGTGCCAGCAGTTTAGGCTCAGGGTTGAACACTGAAGCTTTCTTT. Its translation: CASSLGSGLNTEAFF.

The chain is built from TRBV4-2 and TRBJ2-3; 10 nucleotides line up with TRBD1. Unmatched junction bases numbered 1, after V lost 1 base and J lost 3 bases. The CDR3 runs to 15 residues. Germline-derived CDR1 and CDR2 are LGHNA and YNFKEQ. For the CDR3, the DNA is TGTGCCAGCAGCCAAGTGGGACAGGGGACAGATACGCAGTATTTT. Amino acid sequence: CASSQVGQGTDTQYF.

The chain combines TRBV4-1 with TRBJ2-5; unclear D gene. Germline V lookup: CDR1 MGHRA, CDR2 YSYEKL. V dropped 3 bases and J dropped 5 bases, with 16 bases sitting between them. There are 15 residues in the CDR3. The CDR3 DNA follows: TGCGCCAGCAGCCATGTCAAATTCGGTCTGGAGACCCAGTACTTC. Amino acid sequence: CASSHVKFGLETQYF.

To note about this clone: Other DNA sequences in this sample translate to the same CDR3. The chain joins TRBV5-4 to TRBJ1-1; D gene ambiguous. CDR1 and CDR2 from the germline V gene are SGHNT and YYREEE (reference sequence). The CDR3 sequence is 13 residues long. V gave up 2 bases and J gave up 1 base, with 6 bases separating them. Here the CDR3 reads CASSLQKNTEAFF. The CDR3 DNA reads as TGTGCCAGCAGCTTACAGAAGAACACTGAAGCTTTCTTT.

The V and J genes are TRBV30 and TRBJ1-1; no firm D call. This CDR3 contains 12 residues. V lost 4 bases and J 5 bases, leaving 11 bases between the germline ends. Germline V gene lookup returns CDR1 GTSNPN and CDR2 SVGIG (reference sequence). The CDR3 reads CAWTFAQTEAFF. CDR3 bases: TGTGCCTGGACCTTCGCCCAGACTGAAGCTTTCTTT. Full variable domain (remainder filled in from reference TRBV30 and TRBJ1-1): SQTIHQWPATLVQPVGSPLSLECTVEGTSNPNLYWYRQAAGRGLQLLFYSVGIGQISSEVPQNLSASRPQDRQFILSSKKLLLSDSGFYLCAWTFAQTEAFFGQGTRLTVV.

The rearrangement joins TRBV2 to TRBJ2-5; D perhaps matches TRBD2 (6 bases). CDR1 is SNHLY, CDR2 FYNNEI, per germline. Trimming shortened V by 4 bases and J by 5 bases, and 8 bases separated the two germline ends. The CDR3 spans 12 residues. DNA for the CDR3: TGTGCCAGCAGTGCAGGGAGGGAGACCCAGTACTTC. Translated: CASSAGRETQYF.

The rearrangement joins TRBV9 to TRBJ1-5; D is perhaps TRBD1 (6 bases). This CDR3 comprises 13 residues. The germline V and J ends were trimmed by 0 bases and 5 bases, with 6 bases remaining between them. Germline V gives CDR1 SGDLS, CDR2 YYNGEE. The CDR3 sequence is CASSVEGDQPQHF. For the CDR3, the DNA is TGTGCCAGCAGCGTAGAGGGGGATCAGCCCCAGCATTTT.

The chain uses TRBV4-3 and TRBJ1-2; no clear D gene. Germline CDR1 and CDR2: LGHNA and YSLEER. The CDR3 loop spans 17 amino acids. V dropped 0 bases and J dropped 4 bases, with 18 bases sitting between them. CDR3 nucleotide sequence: TGCGCCAGCAGCCAAGATGTGAGTCTTAGAGGGTCCTATGGCTACACCTTC. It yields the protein CASSQDVSLRGSYGYTF.

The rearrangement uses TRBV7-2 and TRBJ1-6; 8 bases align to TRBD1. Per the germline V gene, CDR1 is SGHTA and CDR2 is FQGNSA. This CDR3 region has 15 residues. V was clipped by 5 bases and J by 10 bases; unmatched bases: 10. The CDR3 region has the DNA TGTGCCAGCAGCCCCACCTCAGGGACAGGATCACCCCTCCACTTT. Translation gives CASSPTSGTGSPLHF.

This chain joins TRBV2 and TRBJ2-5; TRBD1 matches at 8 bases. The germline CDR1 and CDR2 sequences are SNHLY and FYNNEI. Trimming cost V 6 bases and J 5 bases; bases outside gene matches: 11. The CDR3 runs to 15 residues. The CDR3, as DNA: TGTGCCAGCAGCGAAAACCAGGGGGCGCACGAGACCCAGTACTTC. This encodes CASSENQGAHETQYF.

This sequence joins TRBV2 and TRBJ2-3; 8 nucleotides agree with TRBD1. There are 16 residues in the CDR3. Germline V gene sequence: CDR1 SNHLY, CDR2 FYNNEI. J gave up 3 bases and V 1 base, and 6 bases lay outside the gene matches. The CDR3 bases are TGTGCCAGCAGTGAAGAGAACAGGGGGGAAACAGATACGCAGTATTTT. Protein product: CASSEENRGETDTQYF.